The rows below give T cell receptor beta chains drawn from one sample of a study of Graves' ophthalmopathy and Graves' hyperthyroidism. From the multiplex PCR reads, TCRdb called clonotypes with MiXCR, one entry per CDR3 protein. This sample has over a million distinct CDR3 sequences, with about 36% found just once. Sequencing used peripheral blood or thyroid tissue (not recorded which). These receptors were collected from an adult man with Graves' hyperthyroidism. CDR3s include the opening cysteine and the closing phenylalanine or tryptophan. The D gene is left open where the match is weak. Not all rows give a size; the values are once, few, many and, for expanded clones, a class.

clone size: NA; J gene: TRBJ2-5; D gene: NA; V gene: TRBV25-1; CDR3 protein: CASSEYAGRQETQHF; CDR3 DNA: TGTGCCAGCAGTGAATACGCAGGGCGCCAAGAGACCCAGCACTTC
clone size: NA; J gene: TRBJ2-5; D gene: NA; V gene: TRBV20-1; CDR3 protein: CSARDGVGRTVYQETQYF; CDR3 DNA: TGCAGTGCTAGAGATGGTGTGGGCAGAACCGTGTACCAAGAGACCCAGTACTTC
clone size: NA; J gene: TRBJ1-1; D gene: TRBD1; V gene: TRBV20-1; CDR3 protein: CSARDPGGRGRTEAFF; CDR3 DNA: TGCAGTGCTAGAGATCCTGGAGGCAGGGGGCGGACTGAAGCTTTCTTT
clone size: few; J gene: TRBJ2-3; D gene: TRBD2; V gene: TRBV20-1; CDR3 protein: CSAGRLAGVADTQYF; CDR3 DNA: TGCAGTGCTGGCCGACTAGCGGGAGTTGCAGATACGCAGTATTTT
clone size: NA; J gene: TRBJ2-5; D gene: NA; V gene: TRBV7-9; CDR3 protein: CASSYYQGLAETQYF; CDR3 DNA: TGTGCCAGCAGCTATTACCAGGGTCTTGCGGAGACCCAGTACTTC
clone size: NA; J gene: TRBJ1-1; D gene: NA; V gene: TRBV10-3; CDR3 protein: CAITRGHSEAFF; CDR3 DNA: TGTGCCATCACTCGGGGCCACTCTGAAGCTTTCTTT
clone size: NA; J gene: TRBJ2-7; D gene: NA; V gene: TRBV11-2; CDR3 protein: CASSLSGVSDYEQYF; CDR3 DNA: TGTGCCAGCAGCTTGAGTGGAGTTTCAGACTACGAGCAGTACTTC
clone size: many; J gene: TRBJ1-2; D gene: TRBD1; V gene: TRBV5-1; CDR3 protein: CASSPGQGNYGYTF; CDR3 DNA: TGTGCCAGCAGCCCGGGACAGGGTAACTATGGCTACACCTTC
clone size: NA; J gene: TRBJ2-7; D gene: TRBD1; V gene: TRBV13; CDR3 protein: CASSEWDRSYEQYF; CDR3 DNA: TGTGCCAGCAGCGAATGGGACAGATCCTACGAGCAGTACTTC
clone size: many; J gene: TRBJ2-7; D gene: TRBD1; V gene: TRBV29-1; CDR3 protein: CSVEMDRGVRSYEQYF; CDR3 DNA: TGCAGCGTTGAAATGGACAGGGGGGTTCGTTCCTACGAGCAGTACTTC
clone size: many; J gene: TRBJ2-7; D gene: NA; V gene: TRBV10-3; CDR3 protein: CAISAGGPYEQYF; CDR3 DNA: TGTGCCATCAGTGCCGGGGGCCCCTACGAGCAGTACTTC
clone size: NA; J gene: TRBJ1-4; D gene: NA; V gene: TRBV2; CDR3 protein: CASSDPRVSSEKLFF; CDR3 DNA: TGTGCCAGCAGTGATCCGAGGGTATCGAGTGAAAAACTGTTTTTT
clone size: many; J gene: TRBJ2-5; D gene: NA; V gene: TRBV6-6; CDR3 protein: CASSYDIGKETQYF; CDR3 DNA: TGTGCCAGCAGTTACGACATAGGGAAGGAGACCCAGTACTTC
clone size: NA; J gene: TRBJ2-7; D gene: TRBD2; V gene: TRBV12-3/TRBV12-4; CDR3 protein: CASSSERGSPYEQYF; CDR3 DNA: TGTGCCAGCAGTTCGGAGCGGGGGTCCCCCTACGAGCAGTACTTC
clone size: NA; J gene: TRBJ2-7; D gene: TRBD1; V gene: TRBV6-1; CDR3 protein: CASRPNRQGYEQYF; CDR3 DNA: TGTGCCAGCAGACCGAACCGACAGGGCTACGAGCAGTACTTC
clone size: NA; J gene: TRBJ1-1; D gene: TRBD1; V gene: TRBV2; CDR3 protein: CASSRDRVTLGTEAFF; CDR3 DNA: TGTGCCAGCAGTCGGGACAGGGTAACGCTGGGTACTGAAGCTTTCTTT
clone size: NA; J gene: TRBJ2-2; D gene: NA; V gene: TRBV20-1; CDR3 protein: CSARHVGELFF; CDR3 DNA: TGCAGTGCAAGACATGTCGGGGAGCTGTTTTTT
clone size: NA; J gene: TRBJ2-2; D gene: NA; V gene: TRBV29-1; CDR3 protein: CSVVYGGKVTGELFF; CDR3 DNA: TGCAGCGTTGTTTATGGCGGGAAAGTCACCGGGGAGCTGTTTTTT
clone size: many; J gene: TRBJ1-1; D gene: NA; V gene: TRBV29-1; CDR3 protein: CSVGDGSRAFF; CDR3 DNA: TGCAGCGTTGGGGACGGCTCCAGAGCTTTCTTT
clone size: NA; J gene: TRBJ2-7; D gene: NA; V gene: TRBV20-1; CDR3 protein: CSALDDYEQYF; CDR3 DNA: TGCAGTGCTCTGGACGACTACGAGCAGTACTTC
clone size: NA; J gene: TRBJ2-2; D gene: NA; V gene: TRBV5-1; CDR3 protein: CASRQAGGGSTGELFF; CDR3 DNA: TGCGCCAGCCGACAGGCCGGGGGAGGGAGCACCGGGGAGCTGTTTTTT
clone size: NA; J gene: TRBJ2-5; D gene: TRBD2; V gene: TRBV29-1; CDR3 protein: CSIRIAGGQETQYF; CDR3 DNA: TGCAGCATCCGGATAGCGGGAGGACAAGAGACCCAGTACTTC
clone size: NA; J gene: TRBJ2-7; D gene: TRBD2; V gene: TRBV11-2; CDR3 protein: CASSGSGRTSYEQYF; CDR3 DNA: TGTGCCAGCAGCGGTAGCGGGAGAACCTCCTACGAGCAGTACTTC
clone size: many; J gene: TRBJ1-6; D gene: NA; V gene: TRBV5-5; CDR3 protein: CASSLDDTSNSPLHF; CDR3 DNA: TGTGCCAGCAGCTTGGACGACACCAGTAATTCACCCCTCCACTTT
clone size: many; J gene: TRBJ2-7; D gene: TRBD2; V gene: TRBV7-6; CDR3 protein: CASSLSSGASYEQYF; CDR3 DNA: TGTGCCAGCAGCTTGTCCAGCGGGGCGTCCTACGAGCAGTACTTC
clone size: once; J gene: TRBJ1-2; D gene: NA; V gene: TRBV7-9; CDR3 protein: CASSARWGDYGYTF; CDR3 DNA: TGTGCCAGCAGTGCTAGATGGGGAGACTATGGCTACACCTTC
clone size: few; J gene: TRBJ2-7; D gene: NA; V gene: TRBV7-9; CDR3 protein: CASSLDTPGEPTYEQYF; CDR3 DNA: TGTGCCAGCAGCTTAGACACCCCGGGGGAGCCTACCTACGAGCAGTACTTC
clone size: many; J gene: TRBJ2-5; D gene: NA; V gene: TRBV11-2; CDR3 protein: CASRSGTKETQYF; CDR3 DNA: TGTGCCAGCAGGTCCGGGACAAAAGAGACCCAGTACTTC
clone size: many; J gene: TRBJ1-2; D gene: NA; V gene: TRBV29-1; CDR3 protein: CSVEEPVKDGYTF; CDR3 DNA: TGCAGCGTTGAAGAGCCGGTTAAGGATGGCTACACCTTC
clone size: few; J gene: TRBJ1-5; D gene: NA; V gene: TRBV7-2; CDR3 protein: CASSLDGRSKETQHF; CDR3 DNA: TGTGCCAGCAGCTTAGACGGACGGAGCAAAGAGACCCAGCATTTT
clone size: NA; J gene: TRBJ2-7; D gene: NA; V gene: TRBV11-2; CDR3 protein: CASSYASADEQYF; CDR3 DNA: TGTGCCAGCAGCTACGCCTCCGCGGACGAGCAGTACTTC
clone size: many; J gene: TRBJ1-4; D gene: NA; V gene: TRBV5-6; CDR3 protein: CASSLDTDEKLFF; CDR3 DNA: TGTGCCAGCAGCTTGGACACGGATGAAAAACTGTTTTTT
clone size: once; J gene: TRBJ2-5; D gene: NA; V gene: TRBV24-1; CDR3 protein: CATSDLGAAGGETQYF; CDR3 DNA: TGTGCCACCAGTGATTTGGGGGCAGCCGGGGGAGAGACCCAGTACTTC
clone size: many; J gene: TRBJ2-7; D gene: NA; V gene: TRBV7-9; CDR3 protein: CASEDSFGDEQYF; CDR3 DNA: TGTGCCAGCGAGGACAGCTTCGGCGACGAGCAGTACTTC
clone size: NA; J gene: TRBJ1-5; D gene: TRBD1; V gene: TRBV29-1; CDR3 protein: CSVQVGQGFQPQHF; CDR3 DNA: TGCAGCGTCCAGGTGGGACAGGGATTTCAGCCCCAGCATTTT
clone size: NA; J gene: TRBJ2-5; D gene: NA; V gene: TRBV4-2; CDR3 protein: CASSEEGEETQYF; CDR3 DNA: TGTGCCAGCAGCGAGGAAGGGGAAGAGACCCAGTACTTC
clone size: many; J gene: TRBJ2-7; D gene: TRBD1; V gene: TRBV20-1; CDR3 protein: CSAFGDRVREQYF; CDR3 DNA: TGCAGTGCTTTCGGGGACAGGGTGAGAGAGCAGTACTTC
clone size: few; J gene: TRBJ1-1; D gene: NA; V gene: TRBV4-1; CDR3 protein: CASSQGPTGMNTEAFF; CDR3 DNA: TGCGCCAGCAGCCAGGGGCCTACTGGAATGAACACTGAAGCTTTCTTT